The T cell receptor beta chain under discussion was sequenced for a study of regulatory T cells in long-lasting Graves disease. Points from the study as a whole: New patients shared fewer public clonotypes (966) than persistent patients did (approximately 2,700).

Germline CDR1 reads SNHLY; CDR2 reads FYNNEI. The CDR3 has 13 residues. Trimming left V 7 bases short and J 2 bases short, with 11 bases between. Described time point: newly diagnosed GD, antithyroid drugs for less than 3 months. Preparation of the TCR library used RNA extracted from PBMCs. By American Thyroid Association guidelines, Graves' disease was diagnosed in the cohort. This clonotype was found many times. Its antigen is not known. Combining iRepertoire HTBI primers with Arm-PCR of CDR3 regions, the authors built TCR beta libraries. Per the study methods: Among the samples, some 68 TRBV and approximately 13 TRBJ segments were identified. TCRdb processed the multiplex PCR reads anew with MiXCR; each CDR3 protein has one entry. The V and J calls follow TCRdb's processing rather than the paper's. The data show under 300,000 distinct CDR3 sequences, around 20% seen once.

The chain uses TRBV2 and TRBJ2-5, with D perhaps being TRBD1 or TRBD2 (5 bases each). The sample consisted of peripheral blood mononuclear cells (PBMCs), taken at new diagnosis, from a patient treated with antithyroid drugs. This clonotype was sampled from a female donor with Graves disease. The CDR3 coding sequence is TGTGCCAGCATAAGAGGGGAACAAGAGACCCAGTACTTC. It codes for CASIRGEQETQYF.